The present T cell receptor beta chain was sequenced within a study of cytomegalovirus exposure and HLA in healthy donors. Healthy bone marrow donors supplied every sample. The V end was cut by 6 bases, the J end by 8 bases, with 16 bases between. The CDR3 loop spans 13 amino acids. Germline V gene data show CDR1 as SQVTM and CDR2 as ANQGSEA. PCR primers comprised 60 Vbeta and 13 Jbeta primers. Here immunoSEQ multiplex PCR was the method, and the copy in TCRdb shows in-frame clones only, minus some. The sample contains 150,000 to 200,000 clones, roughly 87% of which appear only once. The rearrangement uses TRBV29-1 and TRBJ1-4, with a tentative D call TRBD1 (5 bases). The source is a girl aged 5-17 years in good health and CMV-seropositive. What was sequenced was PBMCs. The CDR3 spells CSVKGPAEEKLFF. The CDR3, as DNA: TGCAGCGTCAAGGGGCCGGCGGAGGAAAAACTGTTTTTT.